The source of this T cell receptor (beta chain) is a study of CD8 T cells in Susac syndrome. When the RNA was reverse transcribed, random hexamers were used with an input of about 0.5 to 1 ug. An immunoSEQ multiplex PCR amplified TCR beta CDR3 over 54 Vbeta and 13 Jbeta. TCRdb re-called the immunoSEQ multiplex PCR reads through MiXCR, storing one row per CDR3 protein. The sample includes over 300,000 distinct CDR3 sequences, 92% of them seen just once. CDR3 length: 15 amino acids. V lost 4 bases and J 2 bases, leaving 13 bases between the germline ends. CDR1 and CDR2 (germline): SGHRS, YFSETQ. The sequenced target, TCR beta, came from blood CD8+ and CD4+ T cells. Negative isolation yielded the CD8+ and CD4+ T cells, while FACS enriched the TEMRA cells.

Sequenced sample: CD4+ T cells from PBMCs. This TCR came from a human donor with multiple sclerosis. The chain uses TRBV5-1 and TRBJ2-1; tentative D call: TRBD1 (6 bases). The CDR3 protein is CASSRDGDTYNEQFF. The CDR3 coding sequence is TGCGCCAGCAGCAGAGACGGGGACACCTACAATGAGCAGTTCTTC.